This T cell receptor (beta chain) was sequenced for a study of Graves' ophthalmopathy and Graves' hyperthyroidism. As for the study in general: No treatment had been given when peripheral blood was collected at initial diagnosis.

As diagnostic evidence, clinical symptoms, serum thyroxine, TRAb, thyroid ultrasound and orbital computed tomography were relied upon. RNA transcripts served as template for amplifying TCR beta CDR3 sequences. Second-round multiplex PCR followed a first-round RT-PCR using HTBI primers. TCRdb reanalysed the multiplex PCR reads using MiXCR and keeps one entry per CDR3 protein. The top ten hold over 8% of the sample, which has fewer than 600,000 distinct CDR3 sequences, roughly 14% seen once. This clonotype was detected ten times or more. V lost 3 bases and J 8 bases, leaving 17 bases between the germline ends. The CDR3 loop spans 16 amino acids. Germline CDR1 is ENHRY and CDR2 is SYGVKD.

Sequencing used blood. This TCR was sampled from a woman between 25 and 40 years old with Graves' ophthalmopathy. The chain is built from TRBV10-3 and TRBJ1-6; D might be TRBD1 (6 bases). CDR3 in DNA: TGTGCCATCAGTGATCCACAGGGCGTAGATCATTCACCCCTCCACTTT. This codes for CAISDPQGVDHSPLHF.